This is a list of T cell receptor beta chains from one sample in a study of blood T cell repertoires in COVID-19. Libraries were prepared by immunoSEQ multiplex PCR; TCRdb keeps only in-frame clonotypes and omits some of them. Found here are approximately 170,000 clones, under 95% of them singletons; the top ten hold roughly 5%. Source material: peripheral blood. These receptors were taken from a man between 18 and 29 years old with COVID-19, enrolled during active disease. The CDR3 runs from the conserved cysteine through the conserved F or W. A D gene is named only where the DNA matches it firmly. A row's size may be missing; if present it is once, few, many or a size class.

V: TRBV5-8; size: -; D: -; J: TRBJ1-2; DNA: TGTGCCAGCAGCTCCGGGGGGGCGCGGAGAGGCTACACCTTC; CDR3: CASSSGGARRGYTF
V: TRBV28; size: -; D: -; J: TRBJ2-7; DNA: TGTGCCAGCAGTTCATCAGTTTCGGGCTACGAGCAGTACTTC; CDR3: CASSSSVSGYEQYF
V: TRBV7-9; size: -; D: -; J: TRBJ2-1; DNA: TGTGCCAGCAGCGGGAGGTCCTACAATGAGCAGTTCTTC; CDR3: CASSGRSYNEQFF
V: TRBV24-1; size: -; D: -; J: TRBJ1-1; DNA: TGTGCCACCAGTGAACTCGGGGGCACTGAAGCTTTCTTT; CDR3: CATSELGGTEAFF
V: TRBV11-3; size: -; D: TRBD1; J: TRBJ2-7; DNA: TGTGCCAGCAGCTTAGACAGGGGGAACTACGAGCAGTACTTC; CDR3: CASSLDRGNYEQYF
V: TRBV5-1; size: -; D: TRBD2; J: TRBJ2-1; DNA: TGCGCCAGCAGCTTGGTGGCTAGCGGCTACAATGAGCAGTTCTTC; CDR3: CASSLVASGYNEQFF
V: TRBV7-9; size: -; D: -; J: TRBJ1-1; DNA: TGTGCCAGCAGCTTAACGGGGGGGACTGAAGCTTTCTTT; CDR3: CASSLTGGTEAFF
V: TRBV12-2; size: -; D: -; J: TRBJ2-7; DNA: TGTGCAAGTCGCACCACTCACGAGCAGTACTTC; CDR3: CASRTTHEQYF
V: TRBV28; size: -; D: -; J: TRBJ2-7; DNA: TGTGCCAGCAGCTCCTCCACGGGGGTTATCTACGAGCAGTACTTC; CDR3: CASSSSTGVIYEQYF
V: TRBV7-2; size: once; D: TRBD1; J: TRBJ1-1; DNA: TGTGCCAGCAGCCCGGACAGGGGGTCGGGCACTGAAGCTTTCTTT; CDR3: CASSPDRGSGTEAFF
V: TRBV2; size: -; D: -; J: TRBJ2-6; DNA: TGTGCCAGCAGTGAAGGAGGTCAGTGGGGAGACCCTAGGAGTGGTGGGGCCAACGTCCTGACTTTC; CDR3: CASSEGGQWGDPRSGGANVLTF
V: TRBV5-4; size: -; D: -; J: TRBJ1-1; DNA: TGTGCCAGCAGCCCAGGGCAGAACACTGAAGCTTTCTTT; CDR3: CASSPGQNTEAFF
V: TRBV29-1; size: -; D: TRBD2; J: TRBJ2-1; DNA: TGCAGCGTTGAAGGGACTAGCGGGACCCTCTATGAGCAGTTCTTC; CDR3: CSVEGTSGTLYEQFF
V: TRBV9; size: -; D: -; J: TRBJ1-2; DNA: TGTGCCACCCGGACAAGCTTACATGGCTACACCTTC; CDR3: CATRTSLHGYTF
V: TRBV24-1; size: -; D: TRBD1; J: TRBJ2-2; DNA: TGTGCCACCAGTCTATCCGACAGGGTGAACACCGGGGAGCTGTTTTTT; CDR3: CATSLSDRVNTGELFF
V: TRBV5-6; size: -; D: TRBD2; J: TRBJ2-3; DNA: TGTGCCAGCAGCCGGACTAGATCAGATACGCAGTATTTT; CDR3: CASSRTRSDTQYF
V: TRBV5-1; size: -; D: -; J: TRBJ2-1; DNA: TGCGCCAGCAGCTTGGATGACAGGCCCGGGCAGTTCTTC; CDR3: CASSLDDRPGQFF
V: TRBV6-2/TRBV6-3; size: -; D: TRBD2; J: TRBJ2-1; DNA: TGTGCCAGCAGTTATACCCCGGGACTAGCGGGAGGCAATGAGCAGTTCTTC; CDR3: CASSYTPGLAGGNEQFF
V: TRBV9; size: -; D: TRBD1; J: TRBJ1-1; DNA: TGTGCCAGCAGCGAAACAGACAGGGGCACTGAAGCTTTCTTT; CDR3: CASSETDRGTEAFF
V: TRBV3-1/TRBV3-2; size: -; D: -; J: TRBJ1-2; DNA: TGTGCCAGCAGCCAAGATAGGGGCACCGGGGGCTACACCTTC; CDR3: CASSQDRGTGGYTF
V: TRBV7-8; size: few; D: TRBD2; J: TRBJ2-7; DNA: TGTGCCAGCAGCCGAGGACTAGAGGGACCCTACGAGCAGTACTTC; CDR3: CASSRGLEGPYEQYF
V: TRBV5-1; size: -; D: TRBD1; J: TRBJ2-1; DNA: TGCGCCAGCAGCTTCGCCGGGACAGGGAAAGGGCAGTTCTTC; CDR3: CASSFAGTGKGQFF
V: TRBV7-8; size: -; D: -; J: TRBJ2-7; DNA: TGTGCCAGCAGCCGAGGGACATCTATCTCCTACGAGCAGTACTTC; CDR3: CASSRGTSISYEQYF
V: TRBV4-1; size: -; D: -; J: TRBJ2-7; DNA: TGCGCCAGCAGCCCATTACAGGGATCGAACGAGCAGTACTTC; CDR3: CASSPLQGSNEQYF
V: TRBV15; size: -; D: -; J: TRBJ2-7; DNA: TGTGCCACCAGCAGAGGAACCACAGGTATAAAGGATAGGTGGTACTTC; CDR3: CATSRGTTGIKDRWYF
V: TRBV9; size: -; D: -; J: TRBJ1-1; DNA: TGTGCCAGCAGCGAGACCCCCCTAGGCACTGAAGCTTTCTTT; CDR3: CASSETPLGTEAFF